The 10 T cell receptor beta chains listed next were all sequenced from one sample in a study of cytomegalovirus exposure and HLA in healthy donors. The PCR made use of 60 Vbeta and 13 Jbeta primers. The method was immunoSEQ multiplex PCR; TCRdb's version includes in-frame clones alone and lacks a portion of them. This sample has some 130,000 clones, with around four fifths found just once. Sequencing was done on a sample of PBMCs. Source of these receptors: a young man in good health.

The chain carries TRBV19 and TRBJ2-7; D possibly corresponds to TRBD1 (5 bases). The germline V and J ends were trimmed by 3 bases and 0 bases, with 12 bases remaining between them. Germline CDR1 and CDR2: LNHDA and SQIVND (reference sequence). The CDR3 is 15 amino acids. CDR3 sequence (DNA): TGTGCCAGTAGTATGAATCAGGGCGGCTCCTACGAGCAGTACTTC. Translation: CASSMNQGGSYEQYF.

V usage is TRBV23-1 and J usage is TRBJ2-7, with D possibly matching TRBD1 (5 bases). TRBV23-1 is an ORF, and what it does is uncertain. The CDR3 has 13 residues. V dropped 4 bases and J dropped 6 bases, with 13 bases sitting between them. The CDR3 reads CASSRKAGREQYF. The DNA for the CDR3 is TGCGCCAGCAGTCGTAAGGCAGGGCGCGAGCAGTACTTC.

A few counts support this clone. This chain uses TRBV5-1 with TRBJ1-4; no reliable D call. The germline gives CDR1 SGHRS, CDR2 YFSETQ. V was clipped by 0 bases and J by 3 bases, with 12 bases between them. This CDR3 is built from 16 residues. CDR3 in DNA: TGCGCCAGCAGCTTGGTTGGGTATGGAGCTAATGAAAAACTGTTTTTT. Residues: CASSLVGYGANEKLFF.

V is TRBV19 and J is TRBJ2-7, with 8 positions matching TRBD2. There are 14 residues in the CDR3. V was pared by 2 bases and J by 2 bases, with 2 bases of the junction left unmatched. The germline CDR1 and CDR2 sequences are LNHDA and SQIVND (reference sequence). The CDR3 DNA reads TGTGCCAGTAGTATACCGGGAGGGCCCTACGAGCAGTACTTC. Protein sequence: CASSIPGGPYEQYF.

V is TRBV5-4 and J is TRBJ1-3; D is possibly TRBD1 (5 bases). The V gene lost 4 bases and the J gene lost 4 bases, with 12 bases spanning the gap. CDR1 and CDR2 (germline): SGHNT, YYREEE (reference sequence). This CDR3 comprises 14 residues. The CDR3 sequence: CASSPGGEGNTIYF. CDR3 sequence (DNA): TGTGCCAGCAGCCCCGGGGGAGAAGGAAACACCATATATTTT.

The chain links TRBV6-6 to TRBJ2-3; D is undetermined. CDR1 MNHNY and CDR2 SVGAGI come from the germline V gene (reference sequence). The CDR3 runs 14 residues. The V end lost 0 bases, the J end lost 2 bases, and 6 bases lay between the germline ends. CDR3 amino acids: CASSYSANTDTQYF. The CDR3, as DNA: TGTGCCAGCAGTTACTCGGCCAACACAGATACGCAGTATTTT.

The rearrangement uses TRBV7-6 and TRBJ1-1; TRBD1 agrees at 8 bases. The J segment lost 3 bases and the V segment lost 0 bases, leaving 15 bases of the junction unmatched. This CDR3 spans 19 amino acids. The germline CDR1 and CDR2 sequences are SGHVS and FNYEAQ. The CDR3 DNA reads TGTGCCAGCAGCTTAGCACTTCGGCGCAGGGGGCGGGGAGACACTGAAGCTTTCTTT. Translation gives CASSLALRRRGRGDTEAFF.

V gene TRBV7-8 combines with J gene TRBJ1-3, with TRBD1 identical over 8 bases. V was clipped by 4 bases and J by 2 bases; unmatched bases: 4. The CDR3 is made up of 15 amino acids. The germline V gene encodes CDR1 SGHVS and CDR2 FQNEAQ. This CDR3 reads CASSSTDRAGNTIYF. The CDR3 DNA sequence: TGTGCCAGCAGCTCAACGGACAGGGCTGGAAACACCATATATTTT.

A note on this clone: The germline gene is not matched at one end of the junction; a read error may be the cause. This chain links TRBV7-9 with TRBJ2-1, with D uncertain. The V gene's germline CDR1 is SEHNR and CDR2 FQNEAQ (reference sequence). CDR3 length equals 15 residues. The CDR3: CSSSLLQTPDNEQFF. CDR3 bases: TGTTCCAGCAGCTTGCTCCAGACTCCTGACAATGAGCAGTTCTTC.

This chain uses TRBV7-9 with TRBJ2-1, with 7 bases aligning to TRBD2. The CDR3 length is 17 residues. CDR1 SEHNR and CDR2 FQNEAQ come from the germline V gene (reference sequence). Trimming took 5 bases from V and 2 from J; bases not matched to a gene: 12. Here the CDR3 reads CASSPLGREFTYNEQFF. In DNA form, the CDR3 reads TGTGCCAGCAGCCCCTTAGGGCGGGAGTTTACCTACAATGAGCAGTTCTTC.